Given below is one T cell receptor beta chain in context. The data stem from a study of blood T cell repertoires in COVID-19. Whole-study context: The United States, Italy and Spain provided the acute and convalescent COVID-19 samples. In each case, the material was cDNA or gDNA derived from T cells, B-cell-depleted T cells, or PBMCs.

Seattle researchers signed up patients amid active infection and tracked them longitudinally. As handled by the study authors: Reference gene primer amplification gave nucleated cell count estimates. Profiled with immunoSEQ multiplex PCR; TCRdb holds only in-frame clones, not every one. That table is the source of V, J and clone size, and D and trimming were worked out from the DNA. The table has 430,000 or so clones, about 90% seen once; the top ten hold 0.8% to 0.85%. Germline V gene sequence: CDR1 MNHEY, CDR2 SMNVEV (reference sequence). The CDR3 extends over 14 amino acids. The V and J ends lost 8 bases and 4 bases, in that order; junction bases with no gene match: 10.

The sample comprised peripheral blood. This receptor was identified in a man between 18 and 29 years old with COVID-19, enrolled during active disease. This chain links TRBV27 with TRBJ2-5; the match to TRBD1 covers 7 bases. In DNA, the CDR3 is TGTGCCAGCGGTAGGACAGGACGGGGAGAGACCCAGTACTTC. This gives the protein CASGRTGRGETQYF.